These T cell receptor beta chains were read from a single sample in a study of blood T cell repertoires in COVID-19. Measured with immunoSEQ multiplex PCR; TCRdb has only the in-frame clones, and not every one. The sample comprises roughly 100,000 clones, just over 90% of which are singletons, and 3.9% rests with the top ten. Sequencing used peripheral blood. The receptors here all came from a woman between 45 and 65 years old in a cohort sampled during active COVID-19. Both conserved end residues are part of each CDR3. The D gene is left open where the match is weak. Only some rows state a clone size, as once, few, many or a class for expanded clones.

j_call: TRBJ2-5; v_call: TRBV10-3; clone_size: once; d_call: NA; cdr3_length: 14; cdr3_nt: TGTGCCATCAACTGGGGGCAGGATCAAGAGACCCAGTACTTC; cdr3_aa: CAINWGQDQETQYF
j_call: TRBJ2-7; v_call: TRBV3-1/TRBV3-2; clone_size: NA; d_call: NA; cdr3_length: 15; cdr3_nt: TGTGCCAGCAGCCAAGAGGCAGGTTGGTCCTACGAGCAGTACTTC; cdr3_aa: CASSQEAGWSYEQYF
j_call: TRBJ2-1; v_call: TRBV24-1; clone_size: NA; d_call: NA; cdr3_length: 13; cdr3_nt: TGTGCCACCAGTGATTCTCTCTACAATGAGCAGTTCTTC; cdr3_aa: CATSDSLYNEQFF
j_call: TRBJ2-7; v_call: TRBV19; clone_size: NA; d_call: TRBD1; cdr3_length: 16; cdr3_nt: TGTGCCAGTACCCCCGGTGGGGGGGACAGGGGGCACGAGCAGTACTTC; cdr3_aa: CASTPGGGDRGHEQYF
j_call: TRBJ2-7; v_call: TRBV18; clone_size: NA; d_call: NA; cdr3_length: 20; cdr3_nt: TGTGCCAGCTCACCACTATCGATACGGCGTAGCGGCGGGGCGAAGTACGAGCAGTACTTC; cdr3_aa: CASSPLSIRRSGGAKYEQYF
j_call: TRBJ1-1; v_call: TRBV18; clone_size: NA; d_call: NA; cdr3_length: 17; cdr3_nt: TGTGCCAGCTCCCCGCTGGTGAGGATCACGGTGAACACTGAAGCTTTCTTT; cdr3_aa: CASSPLVRITVNTEAFF
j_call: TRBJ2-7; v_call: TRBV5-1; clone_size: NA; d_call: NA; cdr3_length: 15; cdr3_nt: TGCGCCAGCAGCTTGGCGGGCGGGACAGCCTACGAGCAGTACTTC; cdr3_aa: CASSLAGGTAYEQYF
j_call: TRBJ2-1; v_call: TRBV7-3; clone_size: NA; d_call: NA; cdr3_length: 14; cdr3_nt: TGTGCCAGCAGCTTGTACGGGAAGTACAATGAGCAGTTCTTC; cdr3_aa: CASSLYGKYNEQFF
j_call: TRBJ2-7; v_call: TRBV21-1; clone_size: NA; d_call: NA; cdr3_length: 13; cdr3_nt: TGTGCCAGCAGGGCGGGTAGTAACTACGAGCAGTACTTC; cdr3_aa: CASRAGSNYEQYF
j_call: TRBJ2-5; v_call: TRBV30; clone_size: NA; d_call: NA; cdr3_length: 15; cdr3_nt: TGTGCCTGGAGTGTTTGGTCAGGGCCCAGGGGGACCCAGTACTTC; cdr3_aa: CAWSVWSGPRGTQYF
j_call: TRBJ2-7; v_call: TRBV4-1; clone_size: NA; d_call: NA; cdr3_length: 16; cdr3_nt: TGCGCCAGCAGCCAAGATTTAAGGATGACTTTGGTCGAGCAGTACTTC; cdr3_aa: CASSQDLRMTLVEQYF
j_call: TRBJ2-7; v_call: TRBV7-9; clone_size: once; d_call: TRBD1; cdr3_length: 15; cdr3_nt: TGTGCCAGCAGCTCAGACAGGGCCGCGATCAACGAGCAGTACTTC; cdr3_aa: CASSSDRAAINEQYF
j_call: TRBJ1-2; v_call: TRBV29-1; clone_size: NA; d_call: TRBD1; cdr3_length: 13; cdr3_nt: TGCAGCGCTAGAGCCGGGACAGGGGATGGCTACACCTTC; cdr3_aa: CSARAGTGDGYTF
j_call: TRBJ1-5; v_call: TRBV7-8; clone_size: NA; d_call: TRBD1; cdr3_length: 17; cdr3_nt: TGTGCCAGCAGCACTCCCAATCAACAGGGGATTGGGGGGCCCCAGCATTTT; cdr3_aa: CASSTPNQQGIGGPQHF
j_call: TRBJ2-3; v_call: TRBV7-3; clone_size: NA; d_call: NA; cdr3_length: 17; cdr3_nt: TGTGCCAGCAGCTTGCGGGGAGTACAGACTAGCACAGATACGCAGTATTTT; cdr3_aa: CASSLRGVQTSTDTQYF
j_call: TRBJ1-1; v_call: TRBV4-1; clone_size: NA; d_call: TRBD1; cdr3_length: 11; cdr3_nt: TGCGCCAGCAATGGGGGGACAGTCGCTTTCTTT; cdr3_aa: CASNGGTVAFF
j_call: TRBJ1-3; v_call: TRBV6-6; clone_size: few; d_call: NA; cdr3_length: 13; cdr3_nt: TGTGCCAGCACGGGGTGGTCAGGAAACACCATATATTTT; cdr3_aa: CASTGWSGNTIYF
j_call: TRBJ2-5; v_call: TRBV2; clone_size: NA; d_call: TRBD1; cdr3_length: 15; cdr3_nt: TGTGCCAGCAGTCGGGAACAGGGGTATCAAGAGACCCAGTACTTC; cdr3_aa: CASSREQGYQETQYF
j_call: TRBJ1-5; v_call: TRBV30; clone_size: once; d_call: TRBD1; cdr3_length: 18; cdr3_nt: TGTGCCTGGAGTGTCAACCCGGGACAGGTCCATAGCAATCAGCCCCAGCATTTT; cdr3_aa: CAWSVNPGQVHSNQPQHF
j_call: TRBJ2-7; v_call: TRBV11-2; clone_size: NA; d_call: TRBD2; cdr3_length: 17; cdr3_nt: TGTGCCAGCAGCCCTCAGCGGGATCAGCTTAGCGTATACGAGCAGTACTTC; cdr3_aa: CASSPQRDQLSVYEQYF
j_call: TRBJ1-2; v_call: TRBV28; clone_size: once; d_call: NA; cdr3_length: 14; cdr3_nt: TGTGCCACCCCTTCCGGGGGTGCGGACTATGGCTACACCTTC; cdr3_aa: CATPSGGADYGYTF
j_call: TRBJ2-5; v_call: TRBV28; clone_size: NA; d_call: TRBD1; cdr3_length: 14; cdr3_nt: TGTGCCAGCAGTCCGGACCTCAGGGGGGAGACCCAGTACTTC; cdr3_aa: CASSPDLRGETQYF
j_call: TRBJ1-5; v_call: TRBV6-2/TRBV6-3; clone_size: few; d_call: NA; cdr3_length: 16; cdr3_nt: TGTGCCAGCAGTTACGCGGGCAGCTATAGCAATCAGCCCCAGCATTTT; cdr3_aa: CASSYAGSYSNQPQHF
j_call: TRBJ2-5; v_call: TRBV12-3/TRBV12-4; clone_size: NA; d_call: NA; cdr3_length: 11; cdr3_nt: TGTGCCAGCAGTCAACAAGAGACCCAGTACTTC; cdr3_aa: CASSQQETQYF
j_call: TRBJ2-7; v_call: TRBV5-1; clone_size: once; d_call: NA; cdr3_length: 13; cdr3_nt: TGCGCCAGCAGCTTGGGGCGACCGGGAGAGCAGTACTTC; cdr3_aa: CASSLGRPGEQYF
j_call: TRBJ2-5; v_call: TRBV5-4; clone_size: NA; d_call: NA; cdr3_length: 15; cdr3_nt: TGTGCCAGCAGCTCGTACACGGGGGTCCAAGAGACCCAGTACTTC; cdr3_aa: CASSSYTGVQETQYF
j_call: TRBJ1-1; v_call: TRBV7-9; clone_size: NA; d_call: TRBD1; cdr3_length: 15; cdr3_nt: TGTGCCAGCACAACTATGGGACAGAATAACACTGAAGCTTTCTTT; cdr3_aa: CASTTMGQNNTEAFF
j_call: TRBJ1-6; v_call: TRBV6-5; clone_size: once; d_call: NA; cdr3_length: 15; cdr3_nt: TGTGCCAGCAGCAAGCAGGGGTTTGAGAATTCACCCCTCCACTTT; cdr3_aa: CASSKQGFENSPLHF
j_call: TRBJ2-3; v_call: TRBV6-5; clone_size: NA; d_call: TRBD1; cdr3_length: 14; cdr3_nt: TGTGCCAGCAGTTACGACGGGACAGGCGTGTCGCAGTATTTT; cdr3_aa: CASSYDGTGVSQYF
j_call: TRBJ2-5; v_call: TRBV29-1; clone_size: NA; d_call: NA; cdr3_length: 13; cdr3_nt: TGCAGCGGAAAAACAGGTTCCCAAGAGACCCAGTACTTC; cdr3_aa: CSGKTGSQETQYF
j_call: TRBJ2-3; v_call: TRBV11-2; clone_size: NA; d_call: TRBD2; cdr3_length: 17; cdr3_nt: TGTGCCAGCAGCATACTGACTAGCTCTAAGCGAGGTGATACGCAGTATTTT; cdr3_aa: CASSILTSSKRGDTQYF
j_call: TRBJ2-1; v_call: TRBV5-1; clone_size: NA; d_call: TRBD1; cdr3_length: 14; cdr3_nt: TGCGCCAGCAGCGCAGGGGGCCCGAGCAATGAGCAGTTCTTC; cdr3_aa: CASSAGGPSNEQFF